This T cell receptor (beta chain) was recorded in a study of identical twins. Study-level points and caveats: An excess of low generation probability was shown by twin-shared out-of-frame alpha sequences. Invariant cells of the MAIT and iNKT types might have partly distorted the zero-insertion analyses.

Unique molecular identifiers were in the cDNA, with template-switch universal primer binding. TCRdb redid the calling of the 5' RACE reads with MiXCR, one entry per CDR3 protein. This sample has some 900,000 distinct CDR3 sequences, with 9% to 15% found just once. There are 13 residues in the CDR3. V lost 5 bases and J lost 5, with 12 bases in between. Germline lookup yields CDR1 SEHNR and CDR2 FQNEAQ (reference sequence). In regard to this clonotype: Its antigen is as yet unknown.

These same data were also listed under a study on yellow fever vaccine responses in identical twins.

The V call is TRBV7-9, the J call TRBJ2-5; D not resolved. What was sequenced was PBMCs. This clonotype was sampled from a woman between 18 and 30 years old in good health. CDR3 sequence: CASSPPRIETQYF. The CDR3 nucleotides read TGTGCCAGCAGCCCCCCTAGAATCGAGACCCAGTACTTC.